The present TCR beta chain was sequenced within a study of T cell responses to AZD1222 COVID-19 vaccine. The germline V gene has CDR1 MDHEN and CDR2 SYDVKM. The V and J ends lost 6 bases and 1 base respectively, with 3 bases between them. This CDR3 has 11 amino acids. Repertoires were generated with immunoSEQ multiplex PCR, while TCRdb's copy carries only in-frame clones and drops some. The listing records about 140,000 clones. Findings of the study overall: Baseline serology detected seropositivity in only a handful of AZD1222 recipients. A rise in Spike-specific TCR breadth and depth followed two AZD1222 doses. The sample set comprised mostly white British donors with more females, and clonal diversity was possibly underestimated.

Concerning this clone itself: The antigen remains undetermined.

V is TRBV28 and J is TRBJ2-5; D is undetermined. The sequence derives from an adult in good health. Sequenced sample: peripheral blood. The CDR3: CASRGQETQYF. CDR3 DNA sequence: TGTGCCAGCAGGGGCCAAGAGACCCAGTACTTC.